This T cell receptor beta chain was captured by sequencing in a study of cytomegalovirus exposure and HLA in healthy donors. Broader study findings: Certain sequence variants were highly shared and formed a cluster, and this cluster was likely a sequencing artifact. Cytomegalovirus association was assigned to over 150 TCR beta chains. Cytomegalovirus status was reportedly diagnosed by the classifier with high sensitivity and specificity.

The PCR used 60 Vbeta and 13 Jbeta primers. The table came from immunoSEQ multiplex PCR; TCRdb's copy has only in-frame clones and leaves some out. The repertoire holds 30,000 to 40,000 clones, with approximately 70% as singletons. A note on this clone: The antigen remains unidentified.

This clonotype originated in a man aged 25-45 years in good health and CMV-seronegative. Input material: PBMCs.

The CDR3 bases are TGCGCCATCGGAGGGACTAGCGGTAGCACAGATACGCAGTATTTT. Protein: CAIGGTSGSTDTQYF. The rearrangement links TRBV10-2 to TRBJ2-3; 11 nucleotides line up with TRBD2. CDR1 and CDR2 (germline): WSHSY, SAAADI. This CDR3 is 15 amino acids long. Germline trimming cut 10 bases from V and 0 bases from J; bases unmatched to any gene: 6.